One and the same sample provided the 12 T cell receptor beta chains below, sequenced in a study of beta chain features in type 1 diabetes. Their antigens are not known. Reverse transcription of all isolated RNA meant that expressed TCRB transcripts were sequenced. Sequencing was performed with immunoSEQ multiplex PCR; in TCRdb, only in-frame clones are kept and a portion is missing. The table records around 600,000 clones, about an eighth of them present only once. Study results and limitations: For Type 1 diabetes patients, all four CD4+ subsets carried TCRB CDR3s that were moderately but significantly shorter.

Input material: naive CD4+ T cells from blood. These receptor sequences come from a man aged 25-40 years with type 1 diabetes.

CDR3 bases: TGTGCCAGCAGCCAAGAGTATGGCTACACCTTC. This sequence encodes CASSQEYGYTF. The V gene is TRBV6-6, the J gene TRBJ1-2; D unresolved. The length of the CDR3 is 11 residues. Germline V gives CDR1 MNHNY, CDR2 SVGAGI (reference sequence). Trimming took off 6 bases at V and 5 bases at J, with 7 bases between the two ends.

CDR3 in DNA: TGCGCCAGCAGCTCGGGACAGACTAGCGGAGGCACAGATACGCAGTATTTT. This codes for CASSSGQTSGGTDTQYF. The genes are TRBV5-1 and TRBJ2-3; 9 bases match TRBD2. V lost 3 bases to trimming and J lost 1 base; unmatched junction nucleotides: 9. The CDR3 consists of 17 residues. Germline loops: CDR1 SGHRS, CDR2 YFSETQ.

This clone came up a few times. The genes are TRBV6-5 and TRBJ1-2; a possible D gene is TRBD1 (5 bases). Germline CDR1 MNHEY, CDR2 SVGAGI. This CDR3 has 12 amino acids. The germline V and J ends were trimmed by 5 bases and 2 bases, with 6 bases remaining between them. The CDR3 loop is CASSRQNYGYTF. CDR3 coding DNA: TGTGCCAGCAGTAGACAGAACTATGGCTACACCTTC.

This clone was recorded a few times. This rearrangement joins TRBV6-5 to TRBJ2-7, with D possibly TRBD2 on 6 matching bases. Germline lookup yields CDR1 MNHEY and CDR2 SVGAGI. V was shortened by 0 bases and J by 5 bases, with 14 bases between the two germline ends. This CDR3 has 15 amino acids. This CDR3 reads CASSYSLVGGHEQYF. The CDR3 DNA is TGTGCCAGCAGTTACTCCCTAGTGGGAGGCCACGAGCAGTACTTC.

This clone came up a few times. V usage is TRBV19 and J usage is TRBJ2-7, with D tentatively TRBD2 (5 bases). The germline V gene has CDR1 LNHDA and CDR2 SQIVND (reference sequence). V was pared by 4 bases and J by 5 bases, with 6 bases between. There are 11 residues in the CDR3. CDR3 region: CASSTGNEQYF. The CDR3 nucleotides are TGTGCCAGTAGTACGGGAAACGAGCAGTACTTC.

This chain uses TRBV19 with TRBJ2-5; D not resolved. The germline V and J ends were trimmed by 3 bases and 2 bases, with 7 bases remaining between them. The germline V gene has CDR1 LNHDA and CDR2 SQIVND (reference sequence). The CDR3 runs to 13 residues. The CDR3 DNA reads TGTGCCAGTAGTATGGGATATCAAGAGACCCAGTACTTC. It translates to CASSMGYQETQYF. The variable domain in full, completed from reference TRBV19 and TRBJ2-5, reads DGGITQSPKYLFRKEGQNVTLSCEQNLNHDAMYWYRQDPGQGLRLIYYSQIVNDFQKGDIAEGYSVSREKKESFPLTVTSAQKNPTAFYLCASSMGYQETQYFGPGTRLLVL.

The chain links TRBV4-3 to TRBJ2-2; weak D call: TRBD2 (6 bases). The CDR3 length is 14 residues. Germline loops: CDR1 LGHNA, CDR2 YSLEER. The V end lost 4 bases, the J end lost 6 bases, and 12 bases lay between the germline ends. The DNA for the CDR3 is TGCGCCAGCAGCCGAGAAGCGGGCTCCGGGGAGCTGTTTTTT. Encoded protein: CASSREAGSGELFF.

The chain is built from TRBV7-8 and TRBJ1-5; 7 nucleotides agree with TRBD1. J gave up 7 bases and V 3 bases, and 3 bases lay outside the gene matches. This CDR3 is built from 13 residues. Germline V CDR1 and CDR2: SGHVS, FQNEAQ. Written as DNA, the CDR3 is TGTGCCAGCAGCTTCACAGGGGACCAGCCCCAGCATTTT. This encodes CASSFTGDQPQHF.

This clone has just a few counts. The V gene is TRBV29-1, the J gene TRBJ2-3; 8 bases line up with TRBD1. V shed 4 bases and J 2 bases; nucleotides not matched to a gene: 5. Germline V lookup: CDR1 SQVTM, CDR2 ANQGSEA. The CDR3 length is 14 residues. The CDR3 is CSVATGGTTDTQYF. CDR3 DNA: TGCAGCGTTGCCACAGGGGGGACCACAGATACGCAGTATTTT.

The V and J genes are TRBV5-4 and TRBJ2-7; 9 bases match TRBD2. Germline trimming cut 0 bases from V and 4 bases from J; bases unmatched to any gene: 2. The CDR3 totals 14 residues. CDR1 is SGHNT and CDR2 is YYREEE in the germline V gene (reference sequence). The CDR3 protein is CASSLGTSVYEQYF. DNA of the CDR3: TGTGCCAGCAGCTTGGGGACTAGCGTGTACGAGCAGTACTTC.

The CDR3: CASSQPTGNYGYTF. The CDR3, as DNA: TGCGCCAGCAGCCAACCTACAGGGAACTATGGCTACACCTTC. This chain links TRBV4-1 with TRBJ1-2, with a tentative D call TRBD1 (6 bases). V was shortened by 2 bases and J by 2 bases, with 9 bases between the two germline ends. Germline V gene lookup returns CDR1 MGHRA and CDR2 YSYEKL. The CDR3 has 14 amino acids.

The genes are TRBV29-1 and TRBJ1-5, with 7 positions matching TRBD1. The trim removed 6 bases at V and 2 bases at J, leaving 4 bases unmatched. The germline V gene has CDR1 SQVTM and CDR2 ANQGSEA. This CDR3 comprises 13 residues. The CDR3 nucleotides read TGCAGCGTGTGGGACAGAGGCAATCAGCCCCAGCATTTT. Amino acids: CSVWDRGNQPQHF.